Listed below are T cell receptor beta chains from one sample, sequenced in a study of blood T cell repertoires in COVID-19. Profiled with immunoSEQ multiplex PCR; TCRdb holds only in-frame clones, not every one. In the table there are about 140,000 clones, 70% to 90% of which are singletons. The source material was peripheral blood. All receptors come from a woman aged 55-69 years with acute or convalescent COVID-19. CDR3s include the opening cysteine and the closing phenylalanine or tryptophan. A D gene is named only where the DNA matches it firmly. The size entry is marked missing in some rows and otherwise reads once, few, many or a size class.

CDR3,DNA,D,J,size,length,V
CASSPGGAEAFF,TGTGCCAGCAGCCCAGGAGGGGCTGAAGCTTTCTTT,NA,TRBJ1-1,NA,12,TRBV9
CASSLGRQATNEKLFF,TGTGCCAGCAGCTTAGGACGACAGGCAACTAATGAAAAACTGTTTTTT,NA,TRBJ1-4,NA,16,TRBV7-8
CASLPRDRGDPGANVLTF,TGTGCCAGCCTGCCCCGGGACAGGGGGGATCCTGGGGCCAACGTCCTGACTTTC,TRBD1,TRBJ2-6,many,18,TRBV19
CASSISGGYNEQFF,TGCGCCAGCTCTATTAGCGGGGGCTACAATGAGCAGTTCTTC,TRBD2,TRBJ2-1,NA,14,TRBV10-2
CASSTAPSYEQYF,TGTGCCAGCAGCACAGCCCCGAGCTACGAGCAGTACTTC,NA,TRBJ2-7,NA,13,TRBV9
CASRWTGETQYF,TGTGCCAGCAGGTGGACAGGGGAGACCCAGTACTTC,TRBD1,TRBJ2-5,NA,12,TRBV11-3
CASSRGTNSRETQYF,TGTGCCAGCAGTAGGGGGACAAACTCGAGGGAGACCCAGTACTTC,NA,TRBJ2-5,NA,15,TRBV28
CASSPGQGGYNEQFF,TGCGCCAGCAGCCCCGGACAGGGGGGATACAATGAGCAGTTCTTC,TRBD1,TRBJ2-1,NA,15,TRBV5-1
CASSLGSGSNQPQHF,TGTGCCAGCAGTTTAGGGTCAGGGAGCAATCAGCCCCAGCATTTT,NA,TRBJ1-5,few,15,TRBV27
CASSGQNYGYTF,TGTGCCAGCAGCGGACAGAACTATGGCTACACCTTC,NA,TRBJ1-2,NA,12,TRBV2
CSSARGNTEAFF,TGCAGCTCCGCCCGGGGGAACACTGAAGCTTTCTTT,NA,TRBJ1-1,NA,12,TRBV29-1
CASSFGTPKNIQYF,TGTGCCAGCAGCTTCGGGACACCCAAAAACATTCAGTACTTC,NA,TRBJ2-4,NA,14,TRBV5-5
CASSVVGAGTEAFF,TGTGCCAGCAGCGTAGTAGGGGCAGGGACTGAAGCTTTCTTT,NA,TRBJ1-1,NA,14,TRBV9
CASSSSDRGTGNTIYF,TGTGCCAGCAGCTCCTCGGACAGGGGCACTGGAAACACCATATATTTT,TRBD1,TRBJ1-3,NA,16,TRBV13
CATWTGLNTEAFF,TGTGCCACCTGGACGGGGTTGAACACTGAAGCTTTCTTT,NA,TRBJ1-1,few,13,TRBV10-3
CASSLLTAYEQYF,TGTGCCAGCAGCTTGCTGACAGCCTACGAGCAGTACTTC,NA,TRBJ2-7,NA,13,TRBV7-2
CASSQSPGTAISGANVLTF,TGTGCCAGCAGCCAATCTCCCGGGACAGCCATCTCTGGGGCCAACGTCCTGACTTTC,TRBD1,TRBJ2-6,NA,19,TRBV16
CASSISGRSNEKLFF,TGTGCCAGCAGCATCTCAGGGCGCTCTAATGAAAAACTGTTTTTT,NA,TRBJ1-4,NA,15,TRBV7-9
CASSPGQGTNYGYTF,TGTGCCAGCTCACCGGGACAGGGGACAAACTATGGCTACACCTTC,TRBD1,TRBJ1-2,NA,15,TRBV18